The 3 T cell receptor beta chains given below trace back to one sample, sequenced in a study of OX40 agonist ivuxolimab in advanced cancers. Assay: immunoSEQ multiplex PCR; the TCRdb copy retains only in-frame clones and omits some. The table shows about 73,000 clones, with about 86% occurring only once. Sequenced material: CD4+ or CD8+ T cells sorted from blood, taken in a trial of the OX40 agonist ivuxolimab. The origin of the receptors is an adult with an advanced solid tumor such as melanoma, head and neck, liver or kidney cancer.

To note about this clone: At the DNA level, this CDR3 is encoded by other sequences in the same sample as well. The chain joins TRBV6-6 to TRBJ1-2, with D possibly matching TRBD1 (5 bases). CDR3 length equals 14 residues. V lost 2 bases and J lost 3, with 10 bases in between. Per the germline V gene, CDR1 is MNHNY and CDR2 is SVGAGI (reference sequence). The CDR3 nucleotides are TGTGCCAGCAGTTACGGGGGAAGGGACTATGGCTACACCTTC. Translated: CASSYGGRDYGYTF.

The chain joins TRBV5-6 to TRBJ1-2; D not certain. The V end was cut by 2 bases, the J end by 6 bases, with 20 bases between. The CDR3 totals 16 residues. In germline, CDR1 is SGHDT, CDR2 YYEEEE. CDR3 DNA sequence: TGTGCCAGCAGCTTTTTGGCTCGTCTTATCGGGAATGGCTACACCTTC. It encodes CASSFLARLIGNGYTF.

The chain uses TRBV11-2 and TRBJ2-7; no clear D gene. V was clipped by 0 bases and J by 5 bases, with 8 bases between them. This CDR3 contains 13 residues. Germline values: CDR1 SGHAT, CDR2 FQNNGV. The CDR3 region is CASSLEPGNEQYF. The CDR3 nucleotides are TGTGCCAGCAGCTTAGAGCCTGGGAACGAGCAGTACTTC.